One T cell receptor (beta chain) is described in this entry. Its antigen remains unknown. The PCR had 60 Vbeta and 13 Jbeta primers. Libraries were prepared by immunoSEQ multiplex PCR; TCRdb keeps only in-frame clonotypes and omits some of them. Among tens of thousands of clones listed, roughly four fifths were seen once. This record belongs to a study of cytomegalovirus exposure and HLA in healthy donors. Study-wide findings and caveats: Later analysis suggested most CMV-associated TCR beta chains were HLA-restricted.

The clonotype originates from a young man in good health and CMV-seronegative. Sequencing was carried out using PBMCs.

This CDR3 reads CASSLDLQGRGSEAFF. CDR3 bases: TGTGCCAGCAGCTTAGATCTCCAGGGGCGAGGATCCGAAGCTTTCTTT. J is TRBJ1-1 and V is TRBV11-3; D possibly corresponds to TRBD1 (6 bases). The CDR3 extends over 16 amino acids. Germline V lookup: CDR1 SGHNT, CDR2 YENEEA. V lost 0 bases and J 8 bases, leaving 19 bases between the germline ends. Together with reference TRBV11-3 and TRBJ1-1, the CDR3 gives the full variable domain: EAGVVQSPRYKIIEKKQPVAFWCNPISGHNTLYWYLQNLGQGPELLIRYENEEAVDDSQLPKDRFSAERLKGVDSTLKIQPAELGDSAVYLCASSLDLQGRGSEAFFGQGTRLTVV.